This T cell receptor (beta chain) originates from a study of metastatic and nonmetastatic thyroid tumors. The wider study: It was across blood and tumor or nodule tissue from malignant and benign thyroid patients that repertoires were compared.

In the original analysis: The study built a papillary thyroid cancer distant-metastasis classifier from CDR3 differences across clinicopathological groups. Through MiXCR, TCRdb re-clonotyped the PCR reads. The V and J calls were determined by TCRdb, not by the authors. The data hold roughly 14,000 clones, with roughly 36% observed a single time. Findings of the study overall: According to reports, the diversity of TCR beta was significantly higher in malignant thyroid tumors than in benign nodules, and this held in both blood and tumor samples.

Patients had received no treatment of any kind before thyroid surgery. Judged by abundance, this clone is medium-sized. The target antigen is unknown. This CDR3 region has 14 residues. The germline V gene encodes CDR1 SGHNT and CDR2 YENEEA. Trimming shortened V by 5 bases and J by 0 bases, and 11 bases separated the two germline ends. The chain recombines TRBV11-3 with TRBJ2-7; tentatively, D is TRBD1 (6 bases). Sequencing was performed on tumor tissue. This receptor was obtained from a male donor with papillary thyroid cancer or a benign thyroid nodule (not recorded which). Some clones in this sample may be carry-over from other donors' samples. The CDR3 region is CASSRPGHSYEQYF. The CDR3 DNA follows: TGTGCCAGCAGCCGTCCGGGACACTCCTACGAGCAGTACTTC.